This TCR beta chain was recorded in a study of T cell responses to AZD1222 COVID-19 vaccine. Findings and limits, study-wide: Nearly half of unique spike-specific TCRs reportedly avoided B.1.351 and B.1.1.7 mutated regions. Vaccine-associated CD4 TCRs ranged over spike, dominating at 160-218 and 743-854.

Trimming shortened V by 6 bases and J by 6 bases, and 15 bases separated the two germline ends. CDR1 is SGHDT and CDR2 is YYEEEE in the germline V gene. The CDR3 sequence is 13 residues long. Notes on this clone: As yet, its antigen is unknown.

Profiling relied on immunoSEQ multiplex PCR, and the TCRdb table lists in-frame clones only, not all of them. The table records under 110,000 clones, about nine tenths of them present only once. This TCR came from an adult in good health. The gene calls are TRBV5-6 and TRBJ1-2; no clear D. Sequencing used peripheral blood, obtained on day 0 of AZD1222 vaccination. The CDR3 sequence: CASTDYDSDGYTF. In DNA form, the CDR3 reads TGTGCCAGCACCGACTACGACTCTGATGGCTACACCTTC.